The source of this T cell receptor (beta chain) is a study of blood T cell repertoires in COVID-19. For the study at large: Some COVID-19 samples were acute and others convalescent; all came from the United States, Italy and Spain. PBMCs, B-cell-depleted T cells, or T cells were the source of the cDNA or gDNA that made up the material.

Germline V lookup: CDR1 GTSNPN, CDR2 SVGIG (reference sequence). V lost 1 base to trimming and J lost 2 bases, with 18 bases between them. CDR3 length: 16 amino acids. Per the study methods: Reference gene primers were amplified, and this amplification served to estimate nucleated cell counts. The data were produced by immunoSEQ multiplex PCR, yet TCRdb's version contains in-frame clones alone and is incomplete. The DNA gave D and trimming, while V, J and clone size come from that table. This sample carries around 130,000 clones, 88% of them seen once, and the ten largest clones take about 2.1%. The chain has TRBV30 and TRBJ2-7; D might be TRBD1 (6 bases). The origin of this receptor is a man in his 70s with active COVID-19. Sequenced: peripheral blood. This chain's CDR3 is CAWSELGTPRTYEQYF. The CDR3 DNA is TGTGCCTGGAGTGAACTAGGGACACCGAGAACCTACGAGCAGTACTTC.